One sample yielded the 31 T cell receptor beta chains listed below, sequenced in a study of blood T cell repertoires in COVID-19. Clones were read by immunoSEQ multiplex PCR, and TCRdb kept only the in-frame ones, dropping some. The sample consists of about 240,000 clones, less than 90% of them appearing once. The sequencing input was peripheral blood. The origin of the receptors is a man in his fifties or sixties with acute or convalescent COVID-19.

V gene TRBV19 combines with J gene TRBJ1-3; the match to TRBD1 covers 7 bases. Unmatched junction bases numbered 3, after V lost 3 bases and J lost 4 bases. The CDR3 is 14 amino acids. Germline CDR1 reads LNHDA; CDR2 reads SQIVND (reference sequence). The CDR3 DNA follows: TGTGCCAGTAGTATCGGGACAGCAGGAAACACCATATATTTT. The encoded protein is CASSIGTAGNTIYF.

V and J are TRBV7-9 and TRBJ1-3; 9 bases are a match to TRBD1. Trimming cost V 10 bases and J 5 bases; bases outside gene matches: 18. The CDR3 length is 17 residues. CDR1 is SEHNR, CDR2 FQNEAQ, per germline (reference sequence). The CDR3 DNA reads as TGTGCCATCCAGGCCGGACTTTCGGGACAGGGAAGAAACACCATATATTTT. Translation gives CAIQAGLSGQGRNTIYF.

The CDR3 DNA reads TGTGCCAGCTCACCATCAGGGGGCCGGGGTTCACCCCTCCACTTT. Translation: CASSPSGGRGSPLHF. The V call is TRBV18, the J call TRBJ1-6, with 8 bases identical to TRBD1. This CDR3 is 15 amino acids long. Germline V gene data show CDR1 as KGHSH and CDR2 as LQKENI. Trimming removed 2 bases from V and 9 bases from J; junction bases left unmatched: 6.

DNA of the CDR3: TGTGCCAGCAGCTTAGAAGGGACAGGGGGCTATTGGACTGGAAACACCATATATTTT. Its protein product is CASSLEGTGGYWTGNTIYF. The chain links TRBV11-3 to TRBJ1-3, with TRBD1 matching 12 bases. Germline V gene lookup returns CDR1 SGHNT and CDR2 YENEEA. V lost 0 bases to trimming and J lost 2 bases; unmatched junction nucleotides: 8. The CDR3 consists of 19 residues. Based on the CDR3 plus reference TRBV11-3 and TRBJ1-3, the full variable domain is EAGVVQSPRYKIIEKKQPVAFWCNPISGHNTLYWYLQNLGQGPELLIRYENEEAVDDSQLPKDRFSAERLKGVDSTLKIQPAELGDSAVYLCASSLEGTGGYWTGNTIYFGEGSWLTVV.

The chain uses TRBV6-5 and TRBJ2-6, with a weak D call TRBD2 (5 bases). V lost 2 bases to trimming and J lost 2 bases, with 7 bases between them. The CDR3 runs to 15 residues. The germline CDR1 and CDR2 sequences are MNHEY and SVGAGI. The CDR3 sequence is CASSYVGAGANVLTF. CDR3 coding DNA: TGTGCCAGCAGTTACGTGGGAGCTGGGGCCAACGTCCTGACTTTC.

This clone was seen a single time. V is TRBV5-1 and J is TRBJ1-6; unclear D gene. The germline gives CDR1 SGHRS, CDR2 YFSETQ. The CDR3 runs 15 residues. V dropped 1 base and J dropped 11 bases, with 16 bases sitting between them. Here the CDR3 DNA reads TGCGCCAGCAGCTTGACCTCAGGAGAGGGAACACCCCTCCACTTT. Its translation: CASSLTSGEGTPLHF.

CDR3 in amino acids: CASSVLQGVDGYTF. The CDR3 DNA sequence: TGTGCCAGCAGCGTCCTACAGGGGGTCGATGGCTACACCTTC. The chain employs TRBV7-2 and TRBJ1-2, with 8 bases matching TRBD1. Germline-derived CDR1 and CDR2 are SGHTA and FQGNSA. The trim removed 5 bases at V and 6 bases at J, leaving 8 bases unmatched. The CDR3 has 14 amino acids.

The genes are TRBV12-3 or TRBV12-4 and TRBJ1-1; D gene ambiguous. This CDR3 is 13 amino acids long. With 7 bases removed from V and 1 base from J, the gap between germline ends came to 10 bases. CDR3 nucleotide sequence: TGTGCCAGCATTCAATTGAGGAACACTGAAGCTTTCTTT. Protein product: CASIQLRNTEAFF.

The chain uses TRBV30 and TRBJ2-7; D is possibly TRBD1 (5 bases). V dropped 4 bases and J dropped 5 bases, with 18 bases sitting between them. The CDR3 has 14 amino acids. Germline V CDR1 and CDR2: GTSNPN, SVGIG (reference sequence). DNA for the CDR3: TGTGCCTGGAACGAGGCAGGGCAACGGAACGAGCAGTACTTC. Amino acids: CAWNEAGQRNEQYF.

The V and J genes are TRBV5-1 and TRBJ1-5; 7 bases are a match to TRBD1. CDR1 and CDR2 from the germline V gene are SGHRS and YFSETQ. CDR3 length: 15 residues. Unmatched junction bases numbered 3, after V lost 3 bases and J lost 0 bases. The CDR3 DNA is TGCGCCAGCAGCTCGACAGGGAATAGCAATCAGCCCCAGCATTTT. Protein product: CASSSTGNSNQPQHF.

The CDR3 protein is CASSLATGDEQYF. CDR3 sequence (DNA): TGTGCCAGCAGTTTAGCCACAGGGGACGAGCAGTACTTC. V and J are TRBV12-3 or TRBV12-4 and TRBJ2-7, with TRBD1 matching 7 bases. With V trimmed by 0 bases and J by 5 bases, 1 base remained unmatched. The CDR3 loop spans 13 amino acids.

This clone occurred many times. CDR3: CASKAGLNTGELFF. DNA for the CDR3: TGTGCCAGCAAGGCGGGCTTGAACACCGGGGAGCTGTTTTTT. The chain carries TRBV2 and TRBJ2-2, with TRBD2 as a possible D gene (5 bases). The CDR3 sequence is 14 residues long. V was clipped by 7 bases and J by 1 base, with 10 bases between them. Germline loops: CDR1 SNHLY, CDR2 FYNNEI.

This clone has a handful of counts. V usage is TRBV18 and J usage is TRBJ1-6, with D possibly being TRBD1 (5 bases). The CDR3 consists of 16 residues. V was shortened by 1 base and J by 5 bases, with 12 bases between the two germline ends. Germline V gene lookup returns CDR1 KGHSH and CDR2 LQKENI. The CDR3 DNA reads TGTGCCAGCTCACCACGGAGGGGTACGGATAATTCACCCCTCCACTTT. Its translation is CASSPRRGTDNSPLHF.

The chain recombines TRBV2 with TRBJ1-5, with unresolved D. This CDR3 is built from 13 residues. In germline, CDR1 is SNHLY, CDR2 FYNNEI. V lost 8 bases to trimming and J lost 2 bases, with 10 bases between them. CDR3 loop: CASRWEGNQPQHF. CDR3 nucleotide sequence: TGTGCCAGCCGGTGGGAGGGCAATCAGCCCCAGCATTTT.

This clone was seen only a few times. This chain uses TRBV7-9 with TRBJ2-7, with D perhaps matching TRBD1 (5 bases). This CDR3 region has 13 residues. Trimming removed 5 bases at V and 2 bases at J, with 10 bases between. Per the germline V gene, CDR1 is SEHNR and CDR2 is FQNEAQ (reference sequence). The CDR3 sequence: CASSPSGTYEQYF. CDR3 bases: TGTGCCAGCAGCCCCTCAGGGACCTACGAGCAGTACTTC.

The CDR3 region is CASSQDWRGQGNQPQHF. CDR3 nucleotides: TGTGCCAGCAGCCAAGATTGGAGGGGACAGGGCAATCAGCCCCAGCATTTT. The chain has TRBV3-1 (or the pseudogene TRBV3-2) and TRBJ1-5; 8 nucleotides line up with TRBD1. J lost 2 bases, V lost 0 bases, and 6 bases had no gene match. CDR1 LGHDT and CDR2 YNNKEL come from the germline V gene (reference sequence). This CDR3 spans 17 amino acids.

V is TRBV27 and J is TRBJ1-1; D not resolved. The length of the CDR3 is 15 residues. V was cut by 0 bases and J by 2 bases, with 10 bases left in between. Germline CDR1 MNHEY, CDR2 SMNVEV (reference sequence). The CDR3 region has the DNA TGTGCCAGCAGTTTATCGGTCGGAGAAAACACTGAAGCTTTCTTT. This translates into CASSLSVGENTEAFF.

The genes are TRBV19 and TRBJ2-2; no firm D call. V lost 4 bases to trimming and J lost 6 bases, with 9 bases between them. Germline V gene lookup returns CDR1 LNHDA and CDR2 SQIVND (reference sequence). The CDR3 contains 13 residues. The CDR3 here is CASSSRQAGELFF. The CDR3 DNA follows: TGTGCCAGTAGTAGCCGACAAGCCGGGGAGCTGTTTTTT.

This clone was seen only once. The J gene is TRBJ2-2, the V gene TRBV7-3, with 8 bases aligning to TRBD2. CDR3 length: 14 residues. Trimming took 6 bases from V and 1 from J; bases not matched to a gene: 1. CDR1 is SGHTA, CDR2 FQGTGA, per germline. The CDR3 loop is CASRTSENTGELFF. The CDR3, as DNA: TGTGCCAGCAGGACTAGCGAGAACACCGGGGAGCTGTTTTTT. The full variable domain, completed using reference TRBV7-3 and TRBJ2-2, is GAGVSQTPSNKVTEKGKYVELRCDPISGHTALYWYRQSLGQGPEFLIYFQGTGAADDSGLPNDRFFAVRPEGSVSTLKIQRTERGDSAVYLCASRTSENTGELFFGEGSRLTVL.

This clone showed up just a few times. The chain has TRBV4-2 and TRBJ1-4, with D perhaps TRBD1 (5 bases). The CDR3 extends over 16 amino acids. The V and J ends lost 0 bases and 2 bases respectively, with 10 bases between them. Germline CDR1 LGHNA, CDR2 YNFKEQ. Here the CDR3 reads CASSQELGRTNEKLFF. The CDR3 nucleotides read TGTGCCAGCAGCCAAGAACTGGGGCGGACTAATGAAAAACTGTTTTTT.

This clone showed up just once. In nucleotides, the CDR3 is TGTGCCAGCAGTGACTCGGCAGGGGCTTATGGCTACACCTTC. Residues: CASSDSAGAYGYTF. This chain uses TRBV6-4 with TRBJ1-2, with D maybe TRBD1 (6 bases). The V and J ends lost 0 bases and 5 bases respectively, with 10 bases between them. The length of the CDR3 is 14 residues. Per the germline V gene, CDR1 is MRHNA and CDR2 is SNTAGT.

The chain carries TRBV6-6 and TRBJ2-1; 14 bases line up with TRBD2. This CDR3 has 18 residues. The V gene's germline CDR1 is MNHNY and CDR2 SVGAGI (reference sequence). The ends lost 8 bases at V and 1 base at J; junction bases unmatched: 10. The CDR3 reads CASGPGGLAGGSYNEQFF. CDR3 DNA: TGTGCCAGCGGTCCAGGAGGACTAGCGGGAGGTTCCTACAATGAGCAGTTCTTC.

This rearrangement joins TRBV4-3 to TRBJ1-1; perhaps TRBD1 as D (6 bases). The CDR3 spans 13 residues. The V end was cut by 4 bases, the J end by 1 base, with 7 bases between. Germline CDR1 and CDR2: LGHNA and YSLEER. For the CDR3, the DNA is TGCGCCAGCAGCCTGGGACAGAACACTGAAGCTTTCTTT. This codes for CASSLGQNTEAFF.

The chain has TRBV6-5 and TRBJ2-1; a possible D gene is TRBD2 (6 bases). CDR1 is MNHEY and CDR2 is SVGAGI in the germline V gene. The CDR3 loop spans 14 amino acids. Trimming cost V 3 bases and J 3 bases, with 9 bases left between them. The CDR3 DNA follows: TGTGCCAGCAGTTATACGGGAGACTACAATGAGCAGTTCTTC. Translated: CASSYTGDYNEQFF.

This chain uses TRBV24-1 with TRBJ2-1, with D perhaps TRBD1 (11 bases). The CDR3 contains 19 residues. Germline values: CDR1 KGHDR, CDR2 SFDVKD. Trimming took off 3 bases at V and 4 bases at J, with 24 bases between the two ends. The CDR3 DNA sequence: TGTGCCACCAGTGATGGGACAGGGGGGGGGACTAGCGTATACAATGAGCAGTTCTTC. As protein: CATSDGTGGGTSVYNEQFF.

The genes are TRBV9 and TRBJ2-2, with 8 bases matching TRBD2. V shed 0 bases, J shed 5 bases, and the junction held 3 bases outside the gene matches. Germline V gene lookup returns CDR1 SGDLS and CDR2 YYNGEE. This CDR3 region has 15 residues. CDR3 sequence: CASSVGTSGTGELFF. The CDR3 coding sequence is TGTGCCAGCAGCGTAGGTACTAGCGGAACCGGGGAGCTGTTTTTT.

This clone was detected only once. CDR3 nucleotides: TGTGCCAGCCTACGGACTAGCGGGAACAATGAGCAGTTCTTC. It is translated as CASLRTSGNNEQFF. This chain connects TRBV28 to TRBJ2-1; 12 nucleotides line up with TRBD2. V lost 8 bases and J lost 5; bases outside the gene matches: 4. From germline, CDR1 is MDHEN and CDR2 SYDVKM. The length of the CDR3 is 14 residues.

This rearrangement joins TRBV4-2 to TRBJ1-5; D ambiguous. Germline V gene lookup returns CDR1 LGHNA and CDR2 YNFKEQ. V was clipped by 0 bases and J by 4 bases, with 4 bases between them. The CDR3 has 13 residues. The CDR3 loop reads CASSQEENQPQHF. In DNA, the CDR3 is TGTGCCAGCAGCCAAGAGGAGAATCAGCCCCAGCATTTT.

This clone was seen more than once but under ten times. V and J are TRBV18 and TRBJ2-2, with TRBD1 matching over 7 bases. The germline V gene has CDR1 KGHSH and CDR2 LQKENI. Trimming removed 3 bases from V and 7 bases from J; junction bases left unmatched: 11. The CDR3 totals 16 residues. The CDR3 nucleotides are TGTGCCAGCTCACCTCCGACAGGGAATTATAACGGGGAGCTGTTTTTT. Protein product: CASSPPTGNYNGELFF.

The chain employs TRBV25-1 and TRBJ1-2, with 9 bases fitting TRBD1. This CDR3 has 15 residues. V lost 4 bases to trimming and J lost 5 bases; unmatched junction nucleotides: 8. CDR1 is MGHDK and CDR2 is SYGVNS in the germline V gene. The CDR3 DNA reads TGTGCCAGCAGTGTCCCGGGACAGGGCATTTATGGCTACACCTTC. This encodes CASSVPGQGIYGYTF.

The chain couples TRBV29-1 to TRBJ1-2; 7 positions agree with TRBD1. This CDR3 has 15 amino acids. Germline V gene data show CDR1 as SQVTM and CDR2 as ANQGSEA. V shed 1 base, J shed 2 bases, and the junction held 7 bases outside the gene matches. The CDR3 here is CSVEGGTVGNYGYTF. In DNA, the CDR3 is TGCAGCGTTGAAGGCGGGACAGTTGGGAACTATGGCTACACCTTC.